The 21 T cell receptor beta chains presented below share a single source sample, sequenced in a study of response to subunit inactivated influenza vaccine. TCRdb re-called the RT-PCR reads with MiXCR, one entry per CDR3 protein. The sample records a few hundred thousand distinct CDR3 sequences, less than 15% being singletons. This specimen was non-naive T cells sorted from PBMCs, taken 14 days before vaccination. The receptor set was obtained from a man aged 50 to 60 who received an inactivated influenza vaccine.

The rearrangement joins TRBV12-3 or TRBV12-4 to TRBJ2-2, with D unclear. The CDR3 runs to 14 residues. The V end lost 1 base, the J end lost 5 bases, and 8 bases lay between the germline ends. The CDR3 loop is CASSLVPGTGELFF. CDR3 DNA sequence: TGTGCCAGCAGTTTAGTTCCCGGGACCGGGGAGCTGTTTTTT.

In its sample, this clonotype was seen many times. V is TRBV6-1 and J is TRBJ2-7, with a possible D match to TRBD2 (7 bases). Germline V gives CDR1 MNHNS, CDR2 SASEGT. V was clipped by 8 bases and J by 3 bases, with 23 bases between them. The CDR3 is 16 residues long. The CDR3 region is CASSTGGGGSNYEQYF. CDR3 bases: TGTGCCAGCTCCACGGGGGGCGGGGGTTCAAACTACGAGCAGTACTTC.

This clonotype was seen a handful of times. The genes are TRBV2 and TRBJ2-7; TRBD2 aligns across 7 bases. V was pared by 4 bases and J by 6 bases, with 6 bases of the junction left unmatched. CDR1 SNHLY and CDR2 FYNNEI come from the germline V gene. The CDR3 consists of 13 residues. In DNA form, the CDR3 reads TGTGCCAGCAGTGCTAGCGGAGGAGGCGAGCAGTACTTC. It codes for CASSASGGGEQYF. Filled out from reference TRBV2 and TRBJ2-7, the complete variable domain reads EPEVTQTPSHQVTQMGQEVILRCVPISNHLYFYWYRQILGQKVEFLVSFYNNEISEKSEIFDDQFSVERPDGSNFTLKIRSTKLEDSAMYFCASSASGGGEQYFGPGTRLTVT.

The gene calls are TRBV12-3 or TRBV12-4 and TRBJ1-2; D gene ambiguous. V lost 8 bases and J 2 bases, leaving 9 bases between the germline ends. The CDR3 is made up of 12 amino acids. The CDR3 DNA sequence: TGTGCCAGCTCATCACAGAACTATGGCTACACCTTC. It translates to CASSSQNYGYTF.

This clonotype was recorded many times. The V and J genes are TRBV4-1 and TRBJ2-7; D remains unclear. The CDR3 loop spans 17 amino acids. V lost 0 bases, J lost 0 bases, and 15 bases lay in between. Germline V gives CDR1 MGHRA, CDR2 YSYEKL. This CDR3 is CASSQDPGQKSSYEQYF. The CDR3 DNA reads TGCGCCAGCAGCCAAGATCCCGGCCAGAAAAGCTCCTACGAGCAGTACTTC.

In its sample, this clonotype was seen a few times. The V gene is TRBV6-5, the J gene TRBJ2-5; perhaps TRBD2 as D (6 bases). Trimming pared 2 bases from V and 0 bases from J, leaving 16 bases between. The CDR3 consists of 17 residues. The germline V gene has CDR1 MNHEY and CDR2 SVGAGI. CDR3 nucleotide sequence: TGTGCCAGCAGTTACGGGGGTGGGGGGACGTACCAAGAGACCCAGTACTTC. The encoded protein is CASSYGGGGTYQETQYF.

CDR3 DNA: TGTGCCACCCGGACTAGCGAGTACAATGAGCAGTTCTTC. Amino acid sequence: CATRTSEYNEQFF. The rearrangement links TRBV28 to TRBJ2-1; 9 bases map to TRBD2. This CDR3 contains 13 residues. V trimming: 10 bases; J trimming: 4 bases; junction bases outside the gene matches: 5. In germline, CDR1 is MDHEN, CDR2 SYDVKM.

This clonotype has a handful of counts. The chain couples TRBV9 to TRBJ1-1; possible D gene TRBD1, 5 bases. This CDR3 has 15 amino acids. Germline V gene sequence: CDR1 SGDLS, CDR2 YYNGEE. Trimming took 0 bases from V and 0 from J, leaving 9 bases between them. The CDR3 nucleotides read TGTGCCAGCAGCGTAGAGCCAGGGTTGAACACTGAAGCTTTCTTT. Its translation is CASSVEPGLNTEAFF. Using reference TRBV9 and TRBJ1-1 for the parts outside the CDR3, the full variable domain is DSGVTQTPKHLITATGQRVTLRCSPRSGDLSVYWYQQSLDQGLQFLIQYYNGEERAKGNILERFSAQQFPDLHSELNLSSLELGDSALYFCASSVEPGLNTEAFFGQGTRLTVV.

This clonotype has at least ten counts. The V call is TRBV9, the J call TRBJ2-3, with 11 bases matching TRBD1. The CDR3 is 14 residues long. CDR1 and CDR2 from the germline V gene are SGDLS and YYNGEE. The V and J ends lost 7 bases and 4 bases, in that order; junction bases with no gene match: 5. The CDR3 sequence: CASRPGQGADTQYF. For the CDR3, the DNA is TGTGCCAGCCGACCGGGACAGGGGGCAGATACGCAGTATTTT.

This clonotype was counted many times. The gene calls are TRBV20-1 and TRBJ1-1; D remains unclear. Per germline, CDR1 DFQATT and CDR2 SNEGSKA (reference sequence). The ends were cut back, 3 bases at V and 8 bases at J, with 16 bases in the middle. This CDR3 comprises 13 residues. For the CDR3, the DNA is TGCAGTGCTAGGGCGCTTCGGGCCACAGAAGCTTTCTTT. This codes for CSARALRATEAFF.

A few counts support this clonotype. V and J are TRBV5-1 and TRBJ1-3, with TRBD1 identical over 7 bases. Germline CDR1 and CDR2: SGHRS and YFSETQ. The V and J ends lost 2 bases and 4 bases, in that order; junction bases with no gene match: 6. The CDR3 is 15 amino acids. DNA for the CDR3: TGCGCCAGCAGCTTCGACAGGGATAAAGGAAACACCATATATTTT. It translates to CASSFDRDKGNTIYF. The full variable domain, rest sourced from reference TRBV5-1 and TRBJ1-3, is KAGVTQTPRYLIKTRGQQVTLSCSPISGHRSVSWYQQTPGQGLQFLFEYFSETQRNKGNFPGRFSGRQFSNSRSEMNVSTLELGDSALYLCASSFDRDKGNTIYFGEGSWLTVV.

This clonotype was seen ten or more times. This rearrangement joins TRBV12-3 or TRBV12-4 to TRBJ2-7; D uncertain. The CDR3 consists of 12 residues. Trimming took 0 bases from V and 8 from J, leaving 8 bases between them. CDR3 residues: CASSLAGFQQYF. The CDR3 nucleotides read TGTGCCAGCAGTTTAGCAGGGTTTCAGCAGTACTTC.

The table lists this clonotype with many counts. This sequence joins TRBV12-3 or TRBV12-4 and TRBJ2-5, with 7 bases identical to TRBD2. The CDR3 is made up of 14 amino acids. The ends lost 5 bases at V and 2 bases at J; junction bases unmatched: 5. CDR3 amino acids: CASSLRAGQETQYF. The CDR3 coding sequence is TGTGCCAGCAGTCTCCGAGCGGGGCAAGAGACCCAGTACTTC.

This clonotype has a count of ten or more. J is TRBJ2-1 and V is TRBV20-1, with D perhaps matching TRBD2 (7 bases). Germline loops: CDR1 DFQATT, CDR2 SNEGSKA (reference sequence). Trimming took 6 bases from V and 9 from J, leaving 21 bases between them. The CDR3 consists of 14 residues. The CDR3 loop reads CSASTDGGLGEQFF. CDR3 coding DNA: TGCAGTGCCTCGACCGACGGGGGGCTGGGTGAGCAGTTCTTC.

On this clonotype itself: A read error may explain this, as a much larger clone is one base away. The chain employs TRBV20-1 and TRBJ2-5, with D possibly matching TRBD2 (5 bases). Germline CDR1 DFQATT, CDR2 SNEGSKA (reference sequence). This CDR3 has 14 residues. The CDR3 DNA reads as TGCTGTGCTAGTCCCGTAACTAGATCAGAGACCCAGTACTTC. Translated: CCASPVTRSETQYF.

Details on this clonotype: Since a much larger clone is just one base distant, this may be a read error. The conserved phenylalanine or tryptophan is not found at the CDR3 terminus, so this likely reflects a read error. The chain uses TRBV6-5 and TRBJ2-5, with D perhaps matching TRBD1 (5 bases). The CDR3 loop spans 14 amino acids. V was cut by 4 bases and J by 5 bases, with 14 bases left in between. Per the germline V gene, CDR1 is MNHEY and CDR2 is SVGAGI. The CDR3 sequence is CASSSVGHGETQYL. The CDR3 nucleotides are TGTGCCAGCAGTTCCGTCGGACACGGGGAGACCCAGTACCTC.

The CDR3 spells CASSQVAGGYEQYF. CDR3 sequence (DNA): TGTGCCAGCAGCCAAGTGGCTGGGGGCTACGAGCAGTACTTC. The V and J genes are TRBV4-2 and TRBJ2-7; either TRBD1 or TRBD2 may supply D (5 bases each). Between the trimmed V and J ends, which lost 1 base and 3 bases, there was a span of 10 bases. The CDR3 covers 14 residues. Per the germline V gene, CDR1 is LGHNA and CDR2 is YNFKEQ.

This chain links TRBV6-2 or TRBV6-3 with TRBJ2-7; the D is unclear. The length of the CDR3 is 13 residues. Germline CDR1 reads MNHEY; CDR2 reads SVGEGT. Between the trimmed V and J ends, which lost 6 bases and 9 bases, there was a span of 18 bases. CDR3 nucleotide sequence: TGTGCCAGCAGAAACACCCTCACCCACGGGCAGTACTTC. Residues: CASRNTLTHGQYF.

Many counts were recorded for this clonotype. V is TRBV27 and J is TRBJ1-1; TRBD1 matches at 7 bases. The CDR3 is 11 residues long. Germline V gives CDR1 MNHEY, CDR2 SMNVEV (reference sequence). After removal of 6 bases from V and 11 bases from J, the junction contained 6 bases not matched to a gene. Here the CDR3 DNA reads TGTGCCAGCAGGACCACAGGGGCGGCTTTCTTT. This gives the protein CASRTTGAAFF.

This clonotype was detected many times. The chain employs TRBV4-2 and TRBJ2-7, with 10 positions matching TRBD1. Germline CDR1 reads LGHNA; CDR2 reads YNFKEQ. V dropped 1 base and J dropped 7; count of bases not matched to a gene: 4. The CDR3 has 14 amino acids. The CDR3 nucleotides read TGTGCCAGCAGCCAAGGGGGGACAGGGGAAGAGCAGTACTTC. This sequence encodes CASSQGGTGEEQYF.

This clonotype occurred a few times. This chain links TRBV5-1 with TRBJ2-7; D may match TRBD1 or TRBD2 (5 bases each). Germline-derived CDR1 and CDR2 are SGHRS and YFSETQ. Trimming shortened V by 6 bases and J by 3 bases, and 19 bases separated the two germline ends. The CDR3 totals 15 residues. Written as DNA, the CDR3 is TGCGCCAGCATGATTTCCGGGACGGAAGACTACGAGCAGTACTTC. It is translated as CASMISGTEDYEQYF.